The 27 T cell receptor beta chains reported below all come from one sample, sequenced in a study of T cell responses to AZD1222 COVID-19 vaccine. Method: immunoSEQ multiplex PCR; TCRdb's copy keeps in-frame clones and lacks some. The sample carries about 140,000 clones, 92% recorded once. The sample consisted of peripheral blood, taken 28 days after the second AZD1222 dose. The receptor source for this set is an adult who received the AZD1222 COVID-19 vaccine.

This clone came up once. The CDR3 coding sequence is TGTGCCAGTAGTACTACAGAGGGTACTGAAGCTTTCTTT. Its translation: CASSTTEGTEAFF. The chain carries TRBV19 and TRBJ1-1; no clear D. Germline V gene data show CDR1 as LNHDA and CDR2 as SQIVND (reference sequence). Between the trimmed V and J ends, which lost 4 bases and 5 bases, there was a span of 11 bases. This CDR3 spans 13 amino acids.

This clone was counted once. The chain combines TRBV9 with TRBJ1-4, with D perhaps matching TRBD1 (6 bases). Germline V gene data show CDR1 as SGDLS and CDR2 as YYNGEE. Trimming left V 3 bases short and J 8 bases short, with 17 bases between. This CDR3 comprises 15 residues. DNA for the CDR3: TGTGCCAGCAGCGGATTCTCAGGGGCAGGAGAAAAACTGTTTTTT. Translating gives CASSGFSGAGEKLFF.

The rearrangement joins TRBV28 to TRBJ1-2; D uncertain. V was shortened by 5 bases and J by 0 bases, with 13 bases between the two germline ends. This CDR3 is 15 amino acids long. Germline CDR1 and CDR2: MDHEN and SYDVKM. CDR3 region: CASSPPTGTNYGYTF. CDR3 bases: TGTGCCAGCAGTCCGCCGACCGGGACTAACTATGGCTACACCTTC.

The CDR3 DNA follows: TGTGCCAGCAGTGGACTTCGCTATGGCTACACCTTC. It encodes CASSGLRYGYTF. This chain connects TRBV2 to TRBJ1-2, with D unclear. V lost 4 bases to trimming and J lost 4 bases, with 7 bases between them. This CDR3 has 12 amino acids. The germline V gene has CDR1 SNHLY and CDR2 FYNNEI.

The CDR3 DNA is TGTGCCAGCAGTTTTTCAGGGTCCGGAAACACCATATATTTT. Residues: CASSFSGSGNTIYF. J is TRBJ1-3 and V is TRBV28; a possible D gene is TRBD1 (5 bases). Between the trimmed V and J ends, which lost 3 bases and 4 bases, there was a span of 10 bases. CDR3 length: 14 amino acids. The germline CDR1 and CDR2 sequences are MDHEN and SYDVKM.

The chain is built from TRBV2 and TRBJ1-2; TRBD1 matches at 7 bases. CDR1 and CDR2 from the germline V gene are SNHLY and FYNNEI. The CDR3 spans 14 residues. V lost 6 bases to trimming and J lost 4 bases; unmatched junction nucleotides: 8. The CDR3 protein is CASRGDSVFYGYTF. CDR3 in DNA: TGTGCCAGCAGGGGGGACAGCGTTTTCTATGGCTACACCTTC.

The J gene is TRBJ2-3, the V gene TRBV7-2; D is undetermined. Trimming pared 2 bases from V and 2 bases from J, leaving 14 bases between. The V gene's germline CDR1 is SGHTA and CDR2 FQGNSA. The CDR3 runs to 16 residues. CDR3 loop: CASSLLSSMNTDTQYF. The CDR3 region has the DNA TGTGCCAGCAGCTTATTGTCCTCCATGAACACAGATACGCAGTATTTT.

This clone was counted a single time. The CDR3 coding sequence is TGCGCCAGCAGCCAAGTTGAGGGGGGTGAGCAGTTCTTC. It yields the protein CASSQVEGGEQFF. The V gene is TRBV4-1, the J gene TRBJ2-1, with D perhaps matching TRBD1 or TRBD2 (6 bases each). Germline lookup yields CDR1 MGHRA and CDR2 YSYEKL. Trimming stripped 1 base from V and 9 bases from J, with 10 bases between. This CDR3 has 13 amino acids.

The J gene is TRBJ2-7, the V gene TRBV5-6; 9 positions agree with TRBD1. V trimming: 0 bases; J trimming: 5 bases; junction bases outside the gene matches: 9. Germline CDR1 is SGHDT and CDR2 is YYEEEE. The CDR3 runs 16 residues. The CDR3 DNA is TGTGCCAGCAGCTTGGACCCGGGACAGGGTTTCGACGAGCAGTACTTC. Residues: CASSLDPGQGFDEQYF.

The rearrangement joins TRBV7-2 to TRBJ2-7; 9 positions agree with TRBD2. The CDR3 extends over 14 amino acids. Germline V gives CDR1 SGHTA, CDR2 FQGNSA. J lost 6 bases, V lost 5 bases, and 8 bases had no gene match. The CDR3 spells CASSQGTSYPEQYF. In nucleotides, the CDR3 is TGTGCCAGCAGCCAGGGGACTAGCTATCCCGAGCAGTACTTC. The whole variable domain, remainder taken from reference TRBV7-2 and TRBJ2-7, is GAGVSQSPSNKVTEKGKDVELRCDPISGHTALYWYRQSLGQGLEFLIYFQGNSAPDKSGLPSDRFSAERTGGSVSTLTIQRTQQEDSAVYLCASSQGTSYPEQYFGPGTRLTVT.

V is TRBV9 and J is TRBJ2-1; TRBD2 is a possible D gene (5 bases). Germline V CDR1 and CDR2: SGDLS, YYNGEE. V dropped 0 bases and J dropped 5 bases, with 9 bases sitting between them. CDR3 length: 14 amino acids. The DNA for the CDR3 is TGTGCCAGCAGCGTAGGTTCGGGGAACAATGAGCAGTTCTTC. It encodes CASSVGSGNNEQFF.

This chain links TRBV5-1 with TRBJ2-2; 8 bases match TRBD1. The CDR3 is 16 amino acids. V shed 4 bases, J shed 3 bases, and the junction held 8 bases outside the gene matches. The germline gives CDR1 SGHRS, CDR2 YFSETQ. The CDR3 protein is CASSIGQGIDTGELFF. CDR3 DNA: TGCGCCAGCAGCATCGGACAGGGAATTGACACCGGGGAGCTGTTTTTT. Using reference TRBV5-1 and TRBJ2-2 for the parts outside the CDR3, the full variable domain is KAGVTQTPRYLIKTRGQQVTLSCSPISGHRSVSWYQQTPGQGLQFLFEYFSETQRNKGNFPGRFSGRQFSNSRSEMNVSTLELGDSALYLCASSIGQGIDTGELFFGEGSRLTVL.

The V gene is TRBV4-1, the J gene TRBJ2-1; the match to TRBD2 covers 13 bases. CDR3 length: 15 residues. Trimming took 4 bases from V and 4 from J; bases not matched to a gene: 1. Germline V gene sequence: CDR1 MGHRA, CDR2 YSYEKL. The CDR3 spells CASSPGLAGYNEQFF. The CDR3 coding sequence is TGCGCCAGCAGCCCGGGACTAGCGGGATACAATGAGCAGTTCTTC.

The rearrangement joins TRBV18 to TRBJ2-1; TRBD1 is a possible D gene (6 bases). Germline loops: CDR1 KGHSH, CDR2 LQKENI. The V end was cut by 4 bases, the J end by 7 bases, with 14 bases between. The CDR3 has 14 residues. The CDR3 nucleotides read TGTGCCAGCTCACAGCTCCCAGGGGCTAATGAGCAGTTCTTC. Protein sequence: CASSQLPGANEQFF.

This chain connects TRBV5-1 to TRBJ2-3; D unresolved. V was shortened by 0 bases and J by 5 bases, with 16 bases between the two germline ends. The CDR3 loop spans 16 amino acids. The germline V gene encodes CDR1 SGHRS and CDR2 YFSETQ. The CDR3 region is CASSLEGRRFGDTQYF. In nucleotides, the CDR3 is TGCGCCAGCAGCTTGGAGGGTAGACGGTTTGGAGATACGCAGTATTTT.

The chain is built from TRBV28 and TRBJ1-2; no clear D. V lost 1 base to trimming and J lost 8 bases, with 17 bases between them. Germline V lookup: CDR1 MDHEN, CDR2 SYDVKM. The length of the CDR3 is 15 residues. CDR3 sequence (DNA): TGTGCCAGCAGTTTATTGGCTTGGGTAGTGGGCGGCTACACCTTC. This gives the protein CASSLLAWVVGGYTF.

The chain joins TRBV5-5 to TRBJ1-1; D is undetermined. V was pared by 2 bases and J by 3 bases, with 14 bases between. Germline-derived CDR1 and CDR2 are SGHKS and YYEKEE (reference sequence). This CDR3 contains 15 residues. CDR3 nucleotides: TGTGCCAGCAGCTTTCCAGGAGGGCGTCACACTGAAGCTTTCTTT. Amino acid sequence: CASSFPGGRHTEAFF. Drawing the rest from reference TRBV5-5 and TRBJ1-1, the complete variable domain is DAGVTQSPTHLIKTRGQQVTLRCSPISGHKSVSWYQQVLGQGPQFIFQYYEKEERGRGNFPDRFSARQFPNYSSELNVNALLLGDSALYLCASSFPGGRHTEAFFGQGTRLTVV.

This clone was counted a single time. The V and J genes are TRBV6-6 and TRBJ2-1; 8 nucleotides line up with TRBD1. The CDR3 has 16 residues. Germline V CDR1 and CDR2: MNHNY, SVGAGI (reference sequence). V lost 7 bases and J lost 10; bases outside the gene matches: 18. As DNA, the CDR3 is TGTGCCAGCACCCTCCGAGGGGACAGGTGGAACACGGAGCAGTTCTTC. Translated, it gives CASTLRGDRWNTEQFF.

The chain is built from TRBV9 and TRBJ2-2; no clear D gene. Trimming took 0 bases from V and 4 from J, leaving 4 bases between them. CDR3 size: 13 residues. Germline CDR1 and CDR2: SGDLS and YYNGEE. In DNA form, the CDR3 reads TGTGCCAGCAGCGTAGCGGGCACCGGGGAGCTGTTTTTT. It encodes CASSVAGTGELFF.

J is TRBJ1-1 and V is TRBV4-2; TRBD1 is a possible D gene (6 bases). V was clipped by 4 bases and J by 5 bases, with 17 bases between them. The CDR3 runs to 15 residues. Looked up from germline, CDR1 is LGHNA and CDR2 is YNFKEQ. CDR3 in amino acids: CASSPTTGMWTEAFF. For the CDR3, the DNA is TGTGCCAGCAGCCCAACCACAGGGATGTGGACTGAAGCTTTCTTT.

This clone was counted once. The chain employs TRBV12-3 or TRBV12-4 and TRBJ2-7; D is possibly TRBD1 or TRBD2 (5 bases each). This CDR3 has 13 amino acids. V was shortened by 7 bases and J by 6 bases, with 16 bases between the two germline ends. The CDR3, as DNA: TGTGCCAGCAATAGGGGCTCCCGGGGCGAGCAGTACTTC. Translation: CASNRGSRGEQYF.

The J gene is TRBJ2-7, the V gene TRBV4-2, with D maybe TRBD1 (6 bases). The CDR3 is made up of 14 amino acids. Trimming removed 1 base from V and 2 bases from J, with 9 bases in between. The V gene's germline CDR1 is LGHNA and CDR2 YNFKEQ. The CDR3 DNA reads TGTGCCAGCAGCCAAGGGCACAGGGCCTACGAGCAGTACTTC. This codes for CASSQGHRAYEQYF.

The chain employs TRBV5-6 and TRBJ1-1; TRBD1 might be the D (5 bases). CDR1 is SGHDT, CDR2 YYEEEE, per germline. The CDR3 covers 13 residues. Trimming took off 1 base at V and 6 bases at J, with 10 bases between the two ends. The CDR3 DNA sequence: TGTGCCAGCAGCTTGTCGGGGGTCGCTGAAGCTTTCTTT. Amino acids: CASSLSGVAEAFF.

V usage is TRBV9 and J usage is TRBJ2-1; D remains unclear. This CDR3 comprises 14 residues. V was cut by 0 bases and J by 8 bases, with 12 bases left in between. CDR1 is SGDLS and CDR2 is YYNGEE in the germline V gene. The DNA of the CDR3 is TGTGCCAGCAGCGTAGAGGGTCGTACAGATGAGCAGTTCTTC. Protein: CASSVEGRTDEQFF.

This chain connects TRBV11-2 to TRBJ1-5, with a tentative D call TRBD1 (6 bases). The CDR3 has 14 amino acids. Between the trimmed V and J ends, which lost 5 bases and 6 bases, there was a span of 14 bases. Germline values: CDR1 SGHAT, CDR2 FQNNGV. CDR3: CASSPGVGLQPQHF. The CDR3 region has the DNA TGTGCCAGCAGCCCAGGGGTAGGGCTTCAGCCCCAGCATTTT.

CDR3: CASSGSGGAGADTQYF. CDR3 nucleotide sequence: TGTGCCAGCAGTGGTAGCGGGGGGGCTGGTGCAGATACGCAGTATTTT. This chain joins TRBV6-4 and TRBJ2-3; 11 nucleotides line up with TRBD2. The germline V gene encodes CDR1 MRHNA and CDR2 SNTAGT. V lost 4 bases to trimming and J lost 4 bases; unmatched junction nucleotides: 7. The CDR3 contains 16 residues.

The chain combines TRBV14 with TRBJ1-4; D gene unclear. Germline V CDR1 and CDR2: SGHDN, FVKESK. The CDR3 spans 14 residues. The V and J ends lost 1 base and 5 bases respectively, with 8 bases between them. In DNA form, the CDR3 reads TGTGCCAGCAGCCAAGCGAGCGGGAATGAAAAACTGTTTTTT. It translates to CASSQASGNEKLFF.